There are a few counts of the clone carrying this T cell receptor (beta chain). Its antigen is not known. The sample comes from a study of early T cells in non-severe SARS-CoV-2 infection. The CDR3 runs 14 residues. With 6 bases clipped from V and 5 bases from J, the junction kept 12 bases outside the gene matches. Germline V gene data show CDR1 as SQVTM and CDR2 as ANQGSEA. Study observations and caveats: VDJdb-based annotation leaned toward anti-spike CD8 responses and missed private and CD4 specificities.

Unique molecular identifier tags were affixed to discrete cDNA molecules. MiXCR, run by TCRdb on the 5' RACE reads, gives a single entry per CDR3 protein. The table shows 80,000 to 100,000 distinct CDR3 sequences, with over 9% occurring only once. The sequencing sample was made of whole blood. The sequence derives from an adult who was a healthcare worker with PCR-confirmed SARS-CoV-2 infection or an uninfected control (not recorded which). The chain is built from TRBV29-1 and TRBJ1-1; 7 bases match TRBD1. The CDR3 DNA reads TGCAGCGTACGACAGGGTTCGTCTGGTACTGAAGCTTTCTTT. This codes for CSVRQGSSGTEAFF. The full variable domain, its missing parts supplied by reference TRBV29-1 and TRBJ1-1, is SAVISQKPSRDICQRGTSLTIQCQVDSQVTMMFWYRQQPGQSLTLIATANQGSEATYESGFVIDKFPISRPNLTFSTLTVSNMSPEDSSIYLCSVRQGSSGTEAFFGQGTRLTVV.